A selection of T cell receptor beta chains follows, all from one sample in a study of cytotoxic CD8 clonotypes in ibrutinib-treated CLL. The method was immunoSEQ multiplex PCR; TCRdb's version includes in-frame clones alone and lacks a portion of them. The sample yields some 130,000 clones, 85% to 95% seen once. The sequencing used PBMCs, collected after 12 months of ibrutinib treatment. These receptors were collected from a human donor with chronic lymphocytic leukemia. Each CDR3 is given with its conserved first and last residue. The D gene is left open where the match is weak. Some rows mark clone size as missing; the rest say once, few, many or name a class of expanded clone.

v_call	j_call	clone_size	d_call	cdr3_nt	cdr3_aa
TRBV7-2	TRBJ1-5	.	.	TGTGCCAGCAGCCATACGGGGGGGAGCAATCAGCCCCAGCATTTT	CASSHTGGSNQPQHF
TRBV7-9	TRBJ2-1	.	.	TGTGCCAGCACCCGGACGGGACTCAATGAGCAGTTCTTC	CASTRTGLNEQFF
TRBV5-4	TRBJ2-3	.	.	TGTGCCAGCAGCTGGTTCAGGGGAGCTAGCACAGATACGCAGTATTTT	CASSWFRGASTDTQYF
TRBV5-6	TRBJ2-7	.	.	TGTGCCAGCAGCTTGGGTCGGAGGGAGCAGTACTTC	CASSLGRREQYF
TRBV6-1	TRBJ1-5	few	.	TGTGCCAGCAGTGAATCAGGGCCTCGGCCCCAGCATTTT	CASSESGPRPQHF
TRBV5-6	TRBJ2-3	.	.	TGTGCCAGCAGCCAGCAGTATGGGGATACGCAGTATTTT	CASSQQYGDTQYF
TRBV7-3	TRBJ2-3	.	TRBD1	TGTGCCAGCAGCTACGGACAGGAGACAGATACGCAGTATTTT	CASSYGQETDTQYF
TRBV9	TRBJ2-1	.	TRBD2	TGTGCCAGCAGCGTACTAGCGGGAGCCAAGTTCTTC	CASSVLAGAKFF
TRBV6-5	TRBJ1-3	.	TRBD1	TGTGCCAGCAGCCGGGCTACAGGGGTCGGAAACACCATATATTTT	CASSRATGVGNTIYF
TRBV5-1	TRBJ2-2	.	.	TGCGCCAGCAGCTTGGACGGGGGCGAGAACACCGGGGAGCTGTTTTTT	CASSLDGGENTGELFF
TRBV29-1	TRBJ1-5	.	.	TGCAGCGCGATATTTCAGGGACGAGATCAGCCCCAGCATTTT	CSAIFQGRDQPQHF
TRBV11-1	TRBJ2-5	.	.	TGTGCCAGCAGCTTAGTAAGGGGGGCGCTTGGGGAGACCCAGTACTTC	CASSLVRGALGETQYF
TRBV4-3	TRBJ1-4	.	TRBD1	TGCGCCAGCAGCCAAGATCGACAGGGCCCGGGACATGAAAAACTGTTTTTT	CASSQDRQGPGHEKLFF
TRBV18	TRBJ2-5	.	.	TGTGCCAGCTCACCAGTTCAGGGTGGGGAGACCCAGTACTTC	CASSPVQGGETQYF
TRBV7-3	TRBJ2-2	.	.	TGTGCCAGCAGCCCCCGGGGTCTCGGGGAGCTGTTTTTT	CASSPRGLGELFF
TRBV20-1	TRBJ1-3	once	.	TGCAGTGCTACCCAGGGAGACACCATATATTTT	CSATQGDTIYF
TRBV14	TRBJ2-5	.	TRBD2	TGTGCCAGCAGCCAAGATCTAGCGGGAGAGGAGAGGCAAGAGACCCAGTACTTC	CASSQDLAGEERQETQYF
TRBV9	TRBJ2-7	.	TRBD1	TGTGCCAGCAGCCTGGATTCGGGACAGGGCACCTACGAGCAGTACTTC	CASSLDSGQGTYEQYF
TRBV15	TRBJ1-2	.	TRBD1	TGTGCCACCAGCAGAGATACACAGGGGAGCTATGGCTACACCTTC	CATSRDTQGSYGYTF
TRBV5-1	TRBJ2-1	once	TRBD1	TGCGCCAGCAGCTCGACCGGGACAGATTACAATGAGCAGTTCTTC	CASSSTGTDYNEQFF
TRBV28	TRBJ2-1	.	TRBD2	TGTGCCAGCATTAGGACTAGCGAGTACAATGAGCAGTTCTTC	CASIRTSEYNEQFF
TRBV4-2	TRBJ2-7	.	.	TGTGCCAGCAGCCCCCACGGGGTGGACGAGCAGTACTTC	CASSPHGVDEQYF
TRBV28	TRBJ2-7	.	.	TGTGCCAGCAGTTCCAGGGAGTGGGAGCAGTACTTC	CASSSREWEQYF
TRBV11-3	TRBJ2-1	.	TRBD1	TGTGAAGGGGGCGAGAGGGGCTCCTACAATGAGCAGTTCTTC	CEGGERGSYNEQFF
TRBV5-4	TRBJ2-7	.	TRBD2	TGTGCCAGCAGCCCTCCGCGCGGGAGCCCCTACGAGCAGTACTTC	CASSPPRGSPYEQYF
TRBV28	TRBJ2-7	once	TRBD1	TGTGCCAGCAGCCCGGGACAGGCCGTTTACGAGCAGTACTTC	CASSPGQAVYEQYF
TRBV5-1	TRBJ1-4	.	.	TGCGCCAGCAGCATACAGGGTTCAACTAATGAAAAACTGTTTTTT	CASSIQGSTNEKLFF
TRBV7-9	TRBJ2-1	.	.	TGTGCCAGCAGCTTAGCCCCCCGGACAGACTCCTACAATGAGCAGTTCTTC	CASSLAPRTDSYNEQFF
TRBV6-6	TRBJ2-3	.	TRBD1	TGTGCCAGCAGTTGGACAGGGCCCGCAGATACGCAGTATTTT	CASSWTGPADTQYF
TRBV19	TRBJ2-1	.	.	TGTGCCAGTAGTAACGGACGGATCTACAATGAGCAGTTCTTC	CASSNGRIYNEQFF
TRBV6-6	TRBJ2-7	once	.	TGTGCCAGCACCATACAGAAGAGCTCCTACGAGCAGTACTTC	CASTIQKSSYEQYF